This T cell receptor (beta chain) derives from a study of blood T cell repertoires in COVID-19. Study overall: Donors in the United States, Italy and Spain gave samples during acute or convalescent COVID-19. T cells, B-cell-depleted T cells, or PBMCs supplied cDNA or gDNA.

This CDR3 region has 16 residues. From germline, CDR1 is MNHEY and CDR2 SMNVEV (reference sequence). V was shortened by 4 bases and J by 6 bases, with 19 bases between the two germline ends. The authors' processing: Amplification of reference gene primers was used by the study to estimate nucleated cell counts. The table came from immunoSEQ multiplex PCR; TCRdb's copy has only in-frame clones and leaves some out. V and J calls and clone size follow that table, whereas D and trimming were derived from the DNA. Altogether around 220,000 clones are present, more than 70% being singletons, with the ten largest covering 2% to 2.5%.

The source is a woman in her forties who had recovered from COVID-19. The specimen was peripheral blood. V and J are TRBV27 and TRBJ2-1; D possibly corresponds to TRBD1 (5 bases). In DNA, the CDR3 is TGTGCCAGCAGTTCCCTCCGTAAGGGGATGAGCAATGAGCAGTTCTTC. Translating it yields CASSSLRKGMSNEQFF.